Shown below are 4 T cell receptor beta chains from a single sample sequenced in a study of post-analysis software for immune sequencing data. Whole-study findings and limits: Four or five TRBV segments, TRBV5-6, TRBV5-1 and TRBV20-1 among them, were found more frequent in patients than controls.

No antigens are known for them. Incorporated into the TCR beta cDNA libraries were unique molecular identifiers, which served to reduce PCR and sequencing biases. TCRdb reprocessed the PCR reads with MiXCR, giving one entry per CDR3 protein. The data show 650,000 to 900,000 distinct CDR3 sequences, more than 45% seen once. The sequencing input was blood. Source of these receptors: a girl aged 10 to 17 with multiple sclerosis.

The chain joins TRBV11-3 to TRBJ2-1; 10 bases agree with TRBD2. The germline CDR1 and CDR2 sequences are SGHNT and YENEEA. The CDR3 covers 14 residues. Germline trimming cut 6 bases from V and 10 bases from J; bases unmatched to any gene: 9. DNA for the CDR3: TGTGCCAGCAGTGGGACTAGCGTCTCGCGGGAGCAGTTCTTC. It yields the protein CASSGTSVSREQFF.

This clonotype was counted between two and nine times. V usage is TRBV6-5 and J usage is TRBJ1-2; D perhaps matches TRBD1 (5 bases). The V end was cut by 0 bases, the J end by 0 bases, with 5 bases between. In germline, CDR1 is MNHEY, CDR2 SVGAGI. The CDR3 contains 14 residues. CDR3 sequence: CASSYSGANYGYTF. The CDR3 DNA follows: TGTGCCAGCAGTTACTCGGGGGCTAACTATGGCTACACCTTC.

This chain uses TRBV6-5 with TRBJ1-1, with D possibly TRBD1 on 5 matching bases. Trimming left V 4 bases short and J 2 bases short, with 14 bases between. The CDR3 is 15 residues long. CDR1 is MNHEY, CDR2 SVGAGI, per germline. The CDR3 sequence: CASSFDAGQNTEAFF. CDR3 nucleotide sequence: TGTGCCAGCAGTTTTGACGCAGGGCAAAACACTGAAGCTTTCTTT.

V usage is TRBV2 and J usage is TRBJ2-7, with no clear D. This CDR3 is built from 11 residues. The V end lost 5 bases, the J end lost 5 bases, and 7 bases lay between the germline ends. Germline V gives CDR1 SNHLY, CDR2 FYNNEI. CDR3 in amino acids: CASSTWHEQYF. The CDR3 DNA follows: TGTGCCAGCAGTACTTGGCACGAGCAGTACTTC.